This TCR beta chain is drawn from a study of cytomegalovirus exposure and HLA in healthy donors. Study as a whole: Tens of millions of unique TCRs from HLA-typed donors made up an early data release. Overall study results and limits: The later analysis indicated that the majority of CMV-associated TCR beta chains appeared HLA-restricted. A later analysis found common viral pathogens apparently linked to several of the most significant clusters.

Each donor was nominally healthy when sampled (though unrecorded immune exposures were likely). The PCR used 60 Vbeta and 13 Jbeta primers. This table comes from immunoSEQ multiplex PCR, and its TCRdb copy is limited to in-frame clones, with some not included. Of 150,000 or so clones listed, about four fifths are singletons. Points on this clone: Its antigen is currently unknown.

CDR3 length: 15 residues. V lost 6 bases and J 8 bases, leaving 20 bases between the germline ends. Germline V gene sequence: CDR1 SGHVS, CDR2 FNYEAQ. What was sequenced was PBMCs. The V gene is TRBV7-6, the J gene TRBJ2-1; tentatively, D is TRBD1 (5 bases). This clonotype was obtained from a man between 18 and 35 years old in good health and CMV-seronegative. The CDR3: CASRPQEEQVHEQFF. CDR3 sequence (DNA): TGTGCCAGCAGACCACAGGAAGAGCAGGTCCATGAGCAGTTCTTC.